This is a list of T cell receptor beta chains from one sample in a study of blood T cell repertoires in COVID-19. Generated by immunoSEQ multiplex PCR, the TCRdb table keeps only in-frame clones and is missing some. The repertoire holds 130,000 to 150,000 clones, roughly 89% seen once, with around 1.6% in the top ten. Material for sequencing was peripheral blood. The receptors here all came from a human donor in a cohort sampled during active COVID-19. The CDR3 runs from the conserved cysteine through the conserved F or W. The order of the fields is clone size, D gene, J gene, V gene, CDR3 DNA, CDR3 protein. A D gene is named only where the DNA matches it firmly. The size of a clone is reported for some rows only, either as once, few or many, or as a class for expanded clones.

abundance: NA
d_gene: TRBD1
j_gene: TRBJ2-6
v_gene: TRBV7-2
CDR3nt: TGTGCCAGCAGTCGGACAGGATTATTCTCTGGGGCCAACGTCCTGACTTTC
CDR3aa: CASSRTGLFSGANVLTF

abundance: NA
d_gene: NA
j_gene: TRBJ2-2
v_gene: TRBV3-1/TRBV3-2
CDR3nt: TGTGCCAGCAGCCAAGATTTGCGTATTGGGGAGCTGTTTTTT
CDR3aa: CASSQDLRIGELFF

abundance: NA
d_gene: NA
j_gene: TRBJ2-5
v_gene: TRBV9
CDR3nt: TGTGCCAGCAGCGATATACAAGAGACCCAGTACTTC
CDR3aa: CASSDIQETQYF

abundance: NA
d_gene: TRBD1
j_gene: TRBJ2-7
v_gene: TRBV5-1
CDR3nt: TGCGCCAGCAGCTTGGCCGGTCAGGGGGCCATAGTCCACGAGCAGTACTTC
CDR3aa: CASSLAGQGAIVHEQYF

abundance: NA
d_gene: NA
j_gene: TRBJ1-1
v_gene: TRBV2
CDR3nt: TGTGCCAGCTTTGTCGGGTCGGGGAACACTGAAGCTTTCTTT
CDR3aa: CASFVGSGNTEAFF

abundance: NA
d_gene: TRBD1
j_gene: TRBJ2-5
v_gene: TRBV6-5
CDR3nt: TGTGCCAGCAGTAGAAGACAGGGGCGGCAGACCCAGTACTTC
CDR3aa: CASSRRQGRQTQYF

abundance: few
d_gene: TRBD1
j_gene: TRBJ2-6
v_gene: TRBV29-1
CDR3nt: TGCAGCGCAACAGGGGTTGGGGCCAACGTCCTGACTTTC
CDR3aa: CSATGVGANVLTF

abundance: NA
d_gene: TRBD1
j_gene: TRBJ1-2
v_gene: TRBV7-9
CDR3nt: TGTGCCAGCAGCCCCGGGACAGGACCTAGCTATGGCTACACCTTC
CDR3aa: CASSPGTGPSYGYTF

abundance: once
d_gene: NA
j_gene: TRBJ2-3
v_gene: TRBV10-3
CDR3nt: TGTGCCATCAGCCAGACAGATACGCAGTATTTT
CDR3aa: CAISQTDTQYF

abundance: NA
d_gene: TRBD2
j_gene: TRBJ2-3
v_gene: TRBV5-4
CDR3nt: TGTGCCAGCAGCTCATCCACCGGGACTAGCCCTTTAGATACGCAGTATTTT
CDR3aa: CASSSSTGTSPLDTQYF

abundance: NA
d_gene: NA
j_gene: TRBJ2-5
v_gene: TRBV7-2
CDR3nt: TGTGCCAGCAGCTTAGTGCGGCGACCCCAAGAGACCCAGTACTTC
CDR3aa: CASSLVRRPQETQYF

abundance: once
d_gene: TRBD1
j_gene: TRBJ2-2
v_gene: TRBV5-1
CDR3nt: TGCGCCAGCAGCTTGGACAGGGGGATGTTCGCCGGGGAGCTGTTTTTT
CDR3aa: CASSLDRGMFAGELFF

abundance: NA
d_gene: TRBD1
j_gene: TRBJ1-6
v_gene: TRBV19
CDR3nt: TGTGCCAGTAGTATAGACGGGACAGGGTATTCACCCCTCCACTTT
CDR3aa: CASSIDGTGYSPLHF

abundance: NA
d_gene: NA
j_gene: TRBJ1-3
v_gene: TRBV7-2
CDR3nt: TGTGCCAGCAGCTTAGGTGTCAAACGTAACACCATACATTTT
CDR3aa: CASSLGVKRNTIHF

abundance: NA
d_gene: NA
j_gene: TRBJ1-2
v_gene: TRBV6-1
CDR3nt: TGTGCCAGCAGTGACGTTCCAGCAGGCTTCGTCTATGGCTACACCTTC
CDR3aa: CASSDVPAGFVYGYTF

abundance: NA
d_gene: NA
j_gene: TRBJ2-2
v_gene: TRBV19
CDR3nt: TGTGCCAGTAGTATAGTGTCAGGGTCCACCGGGGAGCTGTTTTTT
CDR3aa: CASSIVSGSTGELFF

abundance: NA
d_gene: TRBD2
j_gene: TRBJ2-3
v_gene: TRBV6-2/TRBV6-3
CDR3nt: TGTGCCAGCAGTGGATCTTGGGCGGGGGGGCGAGATACGCAGTATTTT
CDR3aa: CASSGSWAGGRDTQYF

abundance: once
d_gene: TRBD1
j_gene: TRBJ2-1
v_gene: TRBV30
CDR3nt: TGTGCCTGGAGTGGCGGGACAGGAATTTACAATGAGCAGTTCTTC
CDR3aa: CAWSGGTGIYNEQFF

abundance: NA
d_gene: TRBD2
j_gene: TRBJ2-1
v_gene: TRBV3-1/TRBV3-2
CDR3nt: TGTGCCAGCAGCTCTAGCGGGGGGGCCAGTTTTTGGGAGCAGTTCTTC
CDR3aa: CASSSSGGASFWEQFF

abundance: NA
d_gene: NA
j_gene: TRBJ1-3
v_gene: TRBV6-5
CDR3nt: TGTGCCAGCAGTTTGGGGACTTCTGGAAACACCATATATTTT
CDR3aa: CASSLGTSGNTIYF

abundance: NA
d_gene: NA
j_gene: TRBJ2-5
v_gene: TRBV19
CDR3nt: TGTGCCAGTACCCGCGGGGCCGGGGAGACCCAGTACTTC
CDR3aa: CASTRGAGETQYF

abundance: NA
d_gene: TRBD1
j_gene: TRBJ2-1
v_gene: TRBV7-9
CDR3nt: TGTGCCAGCATCTACTCCGGGACAGGTTACAATGAGCAGTTCTTC
CDR3aa: CASIYSGTGYNEQFF

abundance: NA
d_gene: NA
j_gene: TRBJ2-1
v_gene: TRBV15
CDR3nt: TGTGCCACCAGCAGAGATGCGTACAATGAGCAGTTCTTC
CDR3aa: CATSRDAYNEQFF

abundance: NA
d_gene: TRBD2
j_gene: TRBJ2-3
v_gene: TRBV24-1
CDR3nt: TGCAGTAGCGGGGGGACTAGCACAGATACGCAGTATTTT
CDR3aa: CSSGGTSTDTQYF

abundance: once
d_gene: TRBD2
j_gene: TRBJ2-5
v_gene: TRBV29-1
CDR3nt: TGCAGCGTTGGGACTAGCGGGCAAGAGACCCAGTACTTC
CDR3aa: CSVGTSGQETQYF

abundance: NA
d_gene: TRBD1
j_gene: TRBJ1-4
v_gene: TRBV2
CDR3nt: TGTGCCAGCAGTCGGACAGGGGGCGTTGAAAAACTGTTTTTT
CDR3aa: CASSRTGGVEKLFF

abundance: NA
d_gene: TRBD1
j_gene: TRBJ1-5
v_gene: TRBV30
CDR3nt: TGTGCCTCCGCCCCGACAGGGGGCTATCAGCCCCAGCATTTT
CDR3aa: CASAPTGGYQPQHF

abundance: NA
d_gene: NA
j_gene: TRBJ1-3
v_gene: TRBV6-5
CDR3nt: TGTGCCAGCAGACGCCTCCAGTACCCTGGAAACACCATATATTTT
CDR3aa: CASRRLQYPGNTIYF

abundance: few
d_gene: TRBD1
j_gene: TRBJ2-7
v_gene: TRBV5-1
CDR3nt: TGCGCCAGCAGCGCCGCAGGGGGCCCCTACGAGCAGTACTTC
CDR3aa: CASSAAGGPYEQYF

abundance: NA
d_gene: NA
j_gene: TRBJ2-2
v_gene: TRBV11-3
CDR3nt: TGTGCCAGCAGCGTGTCTAGCGCCGGGGAGCTGTTTTTT
CDR3aa: CASSVSSAGELFF

abundance: NA
d_gene: NA
j_gene: TRBJ2-7
v_gene: TRBV20-1
CDR3nt: TGCAGTGCTAGACCGGTCCACGAGCAGTACTTC
CDR3aa: CSARPVHEQYF

abundance: NA
d_gene: TRBD1
j_gene: TRBJ1-1
v_gene: TRBV29-1
CDR3nt: TGCAGCGCCCAACGGGACAGGGGGCAATTAGGTTCTGAAGCTTTCTTT
CDR3aa: CSAQRDRGQLGSEAFF

abundance: NA
d_gene: NA
j_gene: TRBJ2-5
v_gene: TRBV7-6
CDR3nt: TGTGCCAGCAGCTTAGTAGTCGGACAGTTATTCCAAGAGACCCAGTACTTC
CDR3aa: CASSLVVGQLFQETQYF

abundance: NA
d_gene: NA
j_gene: TRBJ1-2
v_gene: TRBV5-6
CDR3nt: TGTGCCAGCAGCTACCCCGCGGCGAACTATGGCTACACCTTC
CDR3aa: CASSYPAANYGYTF

abundance: NA
d_gene: TRBD1
j_gene: TRBJ2-1
v_gene: TRBV29-1
CDR3nt: TGCAGCGTTGACGAGGGGGCGTCCTACAATGAGCAGTTCTTC
CDR3aa: CSVDEGASYNEQFF

abundance: NA
d_gene: TRBD1
j_gene: TRBJ1-1
v_gene: TRBV4-2
CDR3nt: TGTGCCAGCAGCCAAGAAGGACAGGGAAAGGCTTTCTTT
CDR3aa: CASSQEGQGKAFF

abundance: NA
d_gene: NA
j_gene: TRBJ1-3
v_gene: TRBV19
CDR3nt: TGTGCCAGCGCGGCCAAAAGTGCAGGAAACACCATATATTTT
CDR3aa: CASAAKSAGNTIYF

abundance: NA
d_gene: TRBD1
j_gene: TRBJ2-1
v_gene: TRBV13
CDR3nt: TGTGCCAGCAGCCAGCCGGGACAGTCCTACAATGAGCAGTTCTTC
CDR3aa: CASSQPGQSYNEQFF

abundance: NA
d_gene: NA
j_gene: TRBJ2-1
v_gene: TRBV7-2
CDR3nt: TGTGCCAGCAGCTTTGGGAGCTCCTACAATGAGCAGTTCTTC
CDR3aa: CASSFGSSYNEQFF

abundance: NA
d_gene: NA
j_gene: TRBJ2-1
v_gene: TRBV10-3
CDR3nt: TGTGCCATCAGTGAGTCGCAAGGGGTCTCCTACAATGAGCAGTTCTTC
CDR3aa: CAISESQGVSYNEQFF

abundance: NA
d_gene: NA
j_gene: TRBJ2-3
v_gene: TRBV2
CDR3nt: TGTGCCAGCAGTGATGCACAGGGCCCACAGATTTTT
CDR3aa: CASSDAQGPQIF

abundance: NA
d_gene: TRBD1
j_gene: TRBJ1-5
v_gene: TRBV18
CDR3nt: TGTGCCAGCTCACCAGATAGGGACAGAAATAGCAATCAGCCCCAGCATTTT
CDR3aa: CASSPDRDRNSNQPQHF

abundance: NA
d_gene: TRBD2
j_gene: TRBJ2-5
v_gene: TRBV11-2
CDR3nt: TGTGCCAGCAGCATGACTAGCGGGGGGGAGACCCAGTACTTC
CDR3aa: CASSMTSGGETQYF

abundance: NA
d_gene: TRBD1
j_gene: TRBJ2-7
v_gene: TRBV10-3
CDR3nt: TGTGCCATCAGTGAGTCTCTCGGGACAGGGGTTTACGAGCAGTACTTC
CDR3aa: CAISESLGTGVYEQYF

abundance: NA
d_gene: TRBD2
j_gene: TRBJ2-6
v_gene: TRBV10-2
CDR3nt: TGCGCCAGCAGTCCAGCCGGGGGGGCTGGGGCCAACGTCCTGACTTTC
CDR3aa: CASSPAGGAGANVLTF

abundance: NA
d_gene: NA
j_gene: TRBJ2-1
v_gene: TRBV4-2
CDR3nt: TGTGCCAGCAGCCAAGAGCAGAACAATGAGCAGTTCTTC
CDR3aa: CASSQEQNNEQFF

abundance: once
d_gene: NA
j_gene: TRBJ1-2
v_gene: TRBV4-1
CDR3nt: TGCGCCAGCAGCCAAGATCCGATGAGTCGGGGAATTGGAGATGGCTACACCTTC
CDR3aa: CASSQDPMSRGIGDGYTF

abundance: NA
d_gene: NA
j_gene: TRBJ2-1
v_gene: TRBV5-6
CDR3nt: TGTGCCAGCAGCCCGGGACTGGCTCACAATGAGCAGTTCTTC
CDR3aa: CASSPGLAHNEQFF

abundance: NA
d_gene: TRBD1
j_gene: TRBJ2-2
v_gene: TRBV7-3
CDR3nt: TGTGCCAGCAGCTTATCACAGGGGTCCGGGGAGCTGTTTTTT
CDR3aa: CASSLSQGSGELFF

abundance: NA
d_gene: NA
j_gene: TRBJ2-1
v_gene: TRBV12-5
CDR3nt: TGTGCTAGTGGTTCCCTTTTACAGGGCGAGCGGTTCTTC
CDR3aa: CASGSLLQGERFF

abundance: NA
d_gene: TRBD1
j_gene: TRBJ1-1
v_gene: TRBV30
CDR3nt: TGTGCCTGGGGTTTAATGACAGGGGCCCACCTCGGTGAAGCTTTCTTT
CDR3aa: CAWGLMTGAHLGEAFF